This T cell receptor (beta chain) was profiled in a study of cytomegalovirus exposure and HLA in healthy donors. As concerns this clone: The antigen remains undetermined.

This CDR3 is 18 amino acids long. Trimming removed 0 bases from V and 0 bases from J, with 16 bases in between. The germline CDR1 and CDR2 sequences are SGDLS and YYNGEE. Likely unrecorded immune exposures existed in these nominally healthy donors. The PCR was carried out with 60 Vbeta primers and 13 Jbeta primers. Only in-frame clones appear in the TCRdb table, and some are missing; sequencing was by immunoSEQ multiplex PCR. The sample contains more than 85,000 clones, roughly 79% of which appear only once. Study-wide results and caveats: There were three CMV-associated chains whose specificity for CMV antigens was confirmed in vitro.

This TCR came from a woman aged 30 to 39 in good health and CMV-seronegative. Sequences were obtained from PBMCs. The chain links TRBV9 to TRBJ2-4; perhaps TRBD2 as D (5 bases). CDR3 bases: TGTGCCAGCAGCGTAGCCCCATCGGAGCGGCAAGCCAAAAACATTCAGTACTTC. As protein: CASSVAPSERQAKNIQYF.